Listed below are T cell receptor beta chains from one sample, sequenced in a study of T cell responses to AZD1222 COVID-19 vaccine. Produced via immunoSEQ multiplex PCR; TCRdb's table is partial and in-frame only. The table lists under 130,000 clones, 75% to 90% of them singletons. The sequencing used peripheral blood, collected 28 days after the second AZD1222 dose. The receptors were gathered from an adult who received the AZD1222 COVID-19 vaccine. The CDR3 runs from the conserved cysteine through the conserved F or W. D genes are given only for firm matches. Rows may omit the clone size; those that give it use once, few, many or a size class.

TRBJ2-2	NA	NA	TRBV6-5	CASSYSSSTVRELFF	TGTGCCAGCAGTTACTCGAGTTCTACCGTCCGGGAGCTGTTTTTT
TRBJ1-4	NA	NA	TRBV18	CASSPQGHDEKLFF	TGTGCCAGCTCACCACAGGGGCATGATGAAAAACTGTTTTTT
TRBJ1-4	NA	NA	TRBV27	CASSLRLLDNEKLFF	TGTGCCAGCAGTTTACGGTTACTAGATAATGAAAAACTGTTTTTT
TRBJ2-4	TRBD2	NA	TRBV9	CASKAGEGLKNIQYF	TGTGCCAGCAAAGCGGGAGAAGGTCTTAAAAACATTCAGTACTTC
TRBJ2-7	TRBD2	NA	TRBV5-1	CASSLGLAGGQSYEQYF	TGCGCCAGCAGCTTGGGACTAGCGGGGGGGCAGTCCTACGAGCAGTACTTC
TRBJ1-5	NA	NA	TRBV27	CASSLGISNQPQHF	TGTGCCAGCAGTTTGGGGATCAGCAATCAGCCCCAGCATTTT
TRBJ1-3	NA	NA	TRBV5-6	CASSFTAGNTIYF	TGTGCCAGCAGCTTTACAGCTGGAAACACCATATATTTT
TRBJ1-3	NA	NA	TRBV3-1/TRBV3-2	CASSRIRGSGNTIYF	TGTGCCAGCAGCCGTATCAGGGGCTCTGGAAACACCATATATTTT
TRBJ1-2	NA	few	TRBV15	CATSKSGSFTYTF	TGTGCCACCAGCAAGTCCGGCAGCTTTACCTACACCTTC
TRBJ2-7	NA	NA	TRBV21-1	CASSKGATPRSTEQYF	TGTGCCAGCAGCAAAGGGGCTACTCCTAGGTCTACCGAGCAGTACTTC
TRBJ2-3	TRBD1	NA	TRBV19	CASSIQGGTDTQYF	TGTGCCAGTAGTATACAGGGGGGCACAGATACGCAGTATTTT
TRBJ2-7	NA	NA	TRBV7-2	CASSLYTSYSYEQYF	TGTGCCAGCAGCTTGTACACATCGTACTCCTACGAGCAGTACTTC
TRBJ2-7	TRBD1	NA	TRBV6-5	CASSYSVGTGVHEQYF	TGTGCCAGCAGTTACTCAGTCGGGACAGGGGTCCACGAGCAGTACTTC
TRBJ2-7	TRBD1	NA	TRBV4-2	CASSQDSADRGVNYEQYF	TGTGCCAGCAGCCAAGACTCCGCCGACAGGGGTGTTAACTACGAGCAGTACTTC
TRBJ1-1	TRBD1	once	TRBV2	CASSDPGTAKTEAFF	TGTGCCAGCAGTGACCCCGGGACAGCCAAGACTGAAGCTTTCTTT
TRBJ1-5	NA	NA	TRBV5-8	CASSLEDRPQHF	TGTGCCAGCAGCTTGGAGGACAGACCCCAGCATTTT
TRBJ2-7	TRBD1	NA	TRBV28	CASSLPTGGKGEQYF	TGTGCCAGCAGTTTGCCGACAGGGGGCAAGGGCGAGCAGTACTTC
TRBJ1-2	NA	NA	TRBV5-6	CASSLVGAPGGYTF	TGTGCCAGCAGCTTGGTAGGTGCGCCGGGAGGCTACACCTTC
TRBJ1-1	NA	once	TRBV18	CASSPGLNTEAFF	TGTGCCAGCTCGCCGGGGCTGAACACTGAAGCTTTCTTT
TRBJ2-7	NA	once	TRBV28	CASSGGLIEQYF	TGTGCCAGCTCTGGCGGACTGATCGAGCAGTACTTC
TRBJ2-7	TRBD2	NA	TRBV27	CASSPRGLAGSSYEQYF	TGTGCCAGCAGTCCCCGGGGACTAGCGGGAAGTTCCTACGAGCAGTACTTC
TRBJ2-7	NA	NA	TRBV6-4	CASRRRDIYEQYF	TGTGCCAGCAGGAGACGGGACATTTACGAGCAGTACTTC
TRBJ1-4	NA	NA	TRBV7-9	CASSLVSSNEKLFF	TGTGCCAGCAGCTTAGTGTCTTCTAATGAAAAACTGTTTTTT
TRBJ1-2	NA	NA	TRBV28	CASSPTRDSGGYTF	TGTGCCAGCAGTCCCACGAGGGATTCGGGTGGCTACACCTTC
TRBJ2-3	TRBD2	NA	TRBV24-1	CAGGERGDTDTQYF	TGTGCGGGGGGGGAGCGTGGAGACACAGATACGCAGTATTTT
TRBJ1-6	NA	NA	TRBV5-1	CASSLIEGLDSPLHF	TGCGCCAGCAGCTTGATTGAGGGATTGGATTCACCCCTCCACTTT
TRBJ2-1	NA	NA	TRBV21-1	CASSKGTSGQYNEQFF	TGTGCCAGCAGCAAAGGGACTAGCGGGCAATACAATGAGCAGTTCTTC
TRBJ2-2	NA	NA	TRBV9	CASSVRSGELFF	TGTGCCAGCAGCGTTCGGTCCGGGGAGCTGTTTTTT
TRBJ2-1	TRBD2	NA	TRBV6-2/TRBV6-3	CASSYSLSSGRFNEQFF	TGTGCCAGCAGTTACTCGCTTTCGAGCGGGAGGTTCAATGAGCAGTTCTTC
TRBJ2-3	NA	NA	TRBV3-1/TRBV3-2	CASSQGATDTQYF	TGTGCCAGCAGCCAAGGAGCCACAGATACGCAGTATTTT
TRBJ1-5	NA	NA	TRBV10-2	CASSGDGGNQPQHF	TGCGCCAGCAGTGGAGATGGGGGCAATCAGCCCCAGCATTTT
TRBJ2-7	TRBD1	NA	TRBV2	CASSDAGQGAREQYF	TGTGCCAGCAGTGACGCGGGACAGGGGGCGCGAGAGCAGTACTTC
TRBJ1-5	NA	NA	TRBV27	CASSTLRENSNQPQHF	TGTGCCAGCAGCACCTTGCGGGAGAATAGCAATCAGCCCCAGCATTTT
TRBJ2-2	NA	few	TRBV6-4	CASSEVPRGGELFF	TGTGCCAGCAGTGAAGTCCCACGGGGCGGGGAGCTGTTTTTT
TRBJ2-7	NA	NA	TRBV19	CASNIGTTSYEQYF	TGTGCCAGTAATATTGGCACCACCTCCTACGAGCAGTACTTC
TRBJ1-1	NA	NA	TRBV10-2	CASSESARPEAFF	TGCGCCAGCAGTGAGTCGGCAAGACCTGAAGCTTTCTTT
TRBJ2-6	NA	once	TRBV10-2	CASTPAGAGANVLTF	TGCGCCAGCACACCGGCAGGGGCTGGGGCCAACGTCCTGACTTTC
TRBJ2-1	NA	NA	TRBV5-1	CASSLYPQPDNEQFF	TGCGCCAGCAGCTTATATCCCCAACCTGACAATGAGCAGTTCTTC
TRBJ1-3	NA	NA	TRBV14	CASSLGRVSGNTIYF	TGTGCCAGCAGCCTGGGCCGGGTATCTGGAAACACCATATATTTT
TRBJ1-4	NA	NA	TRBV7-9	CASSLSNGEKLFF	TGTGCCAGCAGCTTATCAAACGGTGAAAAACTGTTTTTT
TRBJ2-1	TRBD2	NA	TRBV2	CASSRLAAYNEQFF	TGTGCCAGCAGTCGACTAGCGGCCTACAATGAGCAGTTCTTC
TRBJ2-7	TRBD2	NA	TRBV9	CASSVVGLAEPVYEQYF	TGTGCCAGCAGCGTAGTGGGACTAGCGGAGCCGGTCTACGAGCAGTACTTC
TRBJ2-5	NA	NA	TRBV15	CATSSPPGLPAETQYF	TGTGCCACCAGCAGCCCACCGGGACTCCCAGCAGAGACCCAGTACTTC
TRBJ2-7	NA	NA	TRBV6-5	CASSYREAVSEQYF	TGTGCCAGCAGTTACAGGGAGGCGGTGAGCGAGCAGTACTTC
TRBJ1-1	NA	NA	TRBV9	CASSVRPLNTEAFF	TGTGCCAGCAGCGTCCGCCCCTTGAACACTGAAGCTTTCTTT
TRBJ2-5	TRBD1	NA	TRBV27	CASSFQGATQETQYF	TGTGCCAGCAGTTTCCAGGGGGCCACGCAAGAGACCCAGTACTTC
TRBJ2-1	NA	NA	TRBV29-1	CSVEDTQGGWDNEQFF	TGCAGCGTTGAAGACACGCAAGGGGGGTGGGACAATGAGCAGTTCTTC
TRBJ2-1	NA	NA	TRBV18	CASSPRHYNEQFF	TGTGCCAGCTCACCACGACACTACAATGAGCAGTTCTTC
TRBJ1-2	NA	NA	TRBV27	CASSPGTDNYGYTF	TGTGCCAGCAGTCCGGGGACTGATAACTATGGCTACACCTTC
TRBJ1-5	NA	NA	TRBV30	CAWTPGQFNQPQHF	TGTGCCTGGACTCCAGGACAGTTTAATCAGCCCCAGCATTTT
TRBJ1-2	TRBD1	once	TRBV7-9	CASSTGTVNYGYTF	TGTGCCAGCAGCACCGGGACAGTTAACTATGGCTACACCTTC
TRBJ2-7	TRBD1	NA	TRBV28	CATWSGTGVYEQYF	TGTGCCACCTGGTCCGGGACAGGGGTCTACGAGCAGTACTTC
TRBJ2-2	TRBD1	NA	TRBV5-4	CALGQANTGELFF	TGTGCCTTAGGACAGGCTAACACCGGGGAGCTGTTTTTT
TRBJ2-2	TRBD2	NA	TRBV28	CASSPVGEGKGWPGELFF	TGTGCCAGCAGCCCCGTGGGGGAGGGGAAAGGTTGGCCCGGGGAGCTGTTTTTT
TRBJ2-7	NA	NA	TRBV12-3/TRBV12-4	CASSTHRVYEQYF	TGTGCCAGCAGTACCCACAGGGTCTACGAGCAGTACTTC
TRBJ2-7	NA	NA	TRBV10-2	CASSDGTFYEQYF	TGCGCCAGCAGCGACGGGACCTTCTACGAGCAGTACTTC